This T cell receptor beta chain stems from a study of blood T cell repertoires in COVID-19. Study context: COVID-19 samples, acute and convalescent, were from the United States, Italy and Spain. Sample material is recorded as cDNA or gDNA derived from T cells, B-cell-depleted T cells, or PBMCs.

In the authors' methods: Nucleated cell counts were estimated from reference gene primer amplification. Measured with immunoSEQ multiplex PCR; TCRdb has only the in-frame clones, and not every one. Clone size and V and J calls were adopted from that table, with D and trimming inferred from the DNA. This table has about 150,000 clones, approximately 91% appearing once. Germline trimming cut 4 bases from V and 1 base from J; bases unmatched to any gene: 4. The CDR3 contains 14 residues. CDR1 and CDR2 (germline): SGHRS, YFSETQ. The source material was peripheral blood. V is TRBV5-1 and J is TRBJ1-1; 7 nucleotides match TRBD1. This TCR derives from a human donor in a cohort sampled during active COVID-19. DNA for the CDR3: TGCGCCAGCAGCCAAGGGACAGCGAACACTGAAGCTTTCTTT. Its protein is CASSQGTANTEAFF.